The rows below give T cell receptor beta chains drawn from one sample of a study of blood T cell repertoires in COVID-19. The method was immunoSEQ multiplex PCR; TCRdb's version includes in-frame clones alone and lacks a portion of them. The sample has approximately 230,000 clones; around 90% are singletons. The specimen sequenced was peripheral blood. The receptors derive from a man between 18 and 29 years old with active or convalescent COVID-19. CDR3s include the opening cysteine and the closing phenylalanine or tryptophan. The D gene is left open where the match is weak. The size field is filled for only some rows; it gives once, few, many or a size class.

size: -
D: TRBD2
J: TRBJ2-3
V: TRBV6-1
CDR3: CASSEDGGSGGSTDTQYF
DNA: TGTGCCAGCAGTGAAGATGGGGGTAGCGGGGGGAGCACAGATACGCAGTATTTT

size: -
D: -
J: TRBJ2-7
V: TRBV6-6
CDR3: CASTNAGSRSYEQYF
DNA: TGTGCCAGCACGAACGCCGGGAGTAGGTCCTACGAGCAGTACTTC

size: -
D: -
J: TRBJ2-3
V: TRBV11-3
CDR3: CASSRGMDPTQYF
DNA: TGTGCCAGCAGCCGAGGCATGGATCCTACGCAGTATTTT

size: -
D: -
J: TRBJ2-7
V: TRBV30
CDR3: CAWSVNSGGGYEQYF
DNA: TGTGCCTGGAGTGTCAATTCGGGGGGCGGCTACGAGCAGTACTTC

size: -
D: TRBD1
J: TRBJ2-7
V: TRBV6-5
CDR3: CATGTEVYEQYF
DNA: TGTGCCACCGGGACAGAGGTTTACGAGCAGTACTTC

size: once
D: TRBD2
J: TRBJ2-3
V: TRBV10-2
CDR3: CASSEGTSGFTDTQYF
DNA: TGCGCCAGCAGTGAGGGGACTAGCGGATTCACAGATACGCAGTATTTT

size: -
D: TRBD2
J: TRBJ2-1
V: TRBV6-4
CDR3: CASSGSGSDYNEQFF
DNA: TGTGCCAGCAGTGGAAGCGGGAGCGACTACAATGAGCAGTTCTTC

size: -
D: -
J: TRBJ1-1
V: TRBV13
CDR3: CASSSYSEGVKAFF
DNA: TGTGCCAGCAGCTCGTACAGTGAGGGGGTGAAAGCTTTCTTT

size: few
D: TRBD1
J: TRBJ1-5
V: TRBV27
CDR3: CASSAGTGGGNQPQHF
DNA: TGTGCCAGCAGTGCCGGGACAGGGGGTGGCAATCAGCCCCAGCATTTT

size: -
D: TRBD1
J: TRBJ2-7
V: TRBV28
CDR3: CAITGQGYEQYF
DNA: TGTGCCATTACGGGACAGGGCTACGAGCAGTACTTC

size: -
D: -
J: TRBJ2-3
V: TRBV7-6
CDR3: CASSPQGGVLDTQYF
DNA: TGTGCCAGCAGCCCCCAAGGTGGAGTTTTAGATACGCAGTATTTT

size: -
D: TRBD1
J: TRBJ2-7
V: TRBV5-1
CDR3: CASSLEGAYSYEQYF
DNA: TGCGCCAGCAGCTTGGAGGGGGCGTACTCCTACGAGCAGTACTTC

size: -
D: -
J: TRBJ1-2
V: TRBV4-2
CDR3: CASSQAHTDTYGYTF
DNA: TGTGCCAGCAGCCAAGCCCACACAGACACGTATGGCTACACCTTC

size: -
D: -
J: TRBJ1-5
V: TRBV9
CDR3: CASSVGGADNQPQHF
DNA: TGTGCCAGCAGCGTAGGTGGGGCAGACAATCAGCCCCAGCATTTT

size: -
D: -
J: TRBJ1-2
V: TRBV7-9
CDR3: CASSLALGFGYTF
DNA: TGTGCCAGCAGCTTAGCGCTCGGGTTCGGCTACACCTTC